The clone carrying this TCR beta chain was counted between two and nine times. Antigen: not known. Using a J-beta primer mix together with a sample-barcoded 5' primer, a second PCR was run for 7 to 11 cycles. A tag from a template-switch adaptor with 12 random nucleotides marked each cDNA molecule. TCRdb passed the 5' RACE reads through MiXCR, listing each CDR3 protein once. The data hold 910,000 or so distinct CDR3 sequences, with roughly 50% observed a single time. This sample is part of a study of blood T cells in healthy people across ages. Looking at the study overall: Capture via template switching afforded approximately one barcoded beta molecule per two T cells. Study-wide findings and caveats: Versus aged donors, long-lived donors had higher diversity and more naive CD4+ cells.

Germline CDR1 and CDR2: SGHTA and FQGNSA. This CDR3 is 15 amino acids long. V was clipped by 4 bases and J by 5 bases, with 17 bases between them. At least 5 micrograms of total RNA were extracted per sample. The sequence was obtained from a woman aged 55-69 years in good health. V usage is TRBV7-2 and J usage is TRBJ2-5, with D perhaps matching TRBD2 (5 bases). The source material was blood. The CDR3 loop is CASSYLGVVGETQYF. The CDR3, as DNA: TGTGCCAGCAGCTACCTCGGGGTTGTTGGGGAGACCCAGTACTTC. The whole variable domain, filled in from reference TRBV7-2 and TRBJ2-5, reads GAGVSQSPSNKVTEKGKDVELRCDPISGHTALYWYRQSLGQGLEFLIYFQGNSAPDKSGLPSDRFSAERTGGSVSTLTIQRTQQEDSAVYLCASSYLGVVGETQYFGPGTRLLVL.